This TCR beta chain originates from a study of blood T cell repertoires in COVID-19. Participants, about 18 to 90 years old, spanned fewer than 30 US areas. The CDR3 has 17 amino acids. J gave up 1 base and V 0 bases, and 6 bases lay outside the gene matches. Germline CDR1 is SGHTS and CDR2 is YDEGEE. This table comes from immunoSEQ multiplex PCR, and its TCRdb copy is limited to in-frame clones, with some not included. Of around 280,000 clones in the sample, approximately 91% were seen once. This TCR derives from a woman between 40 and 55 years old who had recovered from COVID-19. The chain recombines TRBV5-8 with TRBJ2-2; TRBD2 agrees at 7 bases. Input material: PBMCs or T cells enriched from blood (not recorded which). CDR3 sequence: CASSLEFSGVNTGELFF. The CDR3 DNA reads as TGTGCCAGCAGCTTGGAGTTCAGCGGGGTGAACACCGGGGAGCTGTTTTTT.